One sample yielded the 24 T cell receptor beta chains listed below, sequenced in a study of vaccination effects on CD4 cells after COVID-19. Here immunoSEQ multiplex PCR was the method, and the copy in TCRdb shows in-frame clones only, minus some. The table includes over 45,000 clones, 55% to 75% detected once. The culture ran for approximately 10 days, and then CD4+ T cells were isolated. Vaccination of participants consisted of two doses of either the BNT162b2 or mRNA-1273 vaccine. These TCRs' antigens remain unknown. Sequences were derived from CD4+ T cells from PBMCs cultured without peptide, sampled after COVID-19 vaccination. These receptors came from a human donor who received a COVID-19 vaccine.

This clone came up a few times. The chain combines TRBV5-1 with TRBJ2-2; D may be TRBD1 (5 bases). The V end lost 2 bases, the J end lost 0 bases, and 5 bases lay between the germline ends. Germline V lookup: CDR1 SGHRS, CDR2 YFSETQ. This CDR3 region has 14 residues. CDR3 in DNA: TGCGCCAGCAGCTTAGGGGCGAACACCGGGGAGCTGTTTTTT. It is translated as CASSLGANTGELFF.

CDR3 amino acids: CASSWEGTEAFF. The CDR3 region has the DNA TGTGCCAGCAGCTGGGAGGGCACTGAAGCTTTCTTT. The rearrangement links TRBV7-9 to TRBJ1-1; D gene ambiguous. Per germline, CDR1 SEHNR and CDR2 FQNEAQ (reference sequence). The length of the CDR3 is 12 residues. Trimming removed 4 bases from V and 4 bases from J, with 7 bases in between.

V is TRBV7-9 and J is TRBJ2-2, with 11 bases identical to TRBD1. Germline V lookup: CDR1 SEHNR, CDR2 FQNEAQ (reference sequence). CDR3 length equals 14 residues. Unmatched junction bases numbered 0, after V lost 3 bases and J lost 6 bases. The CDR3, as DNA: TGTGCCAGCAGCTTGGGACAGGGGGCCGGGGAGCTGTTTTTT. Translating gives CASSLGQGAGELFF.

This chain uses TRBV5-1 with TRBJ1-2; 10 bases align to TRBD1. V shed 3 bases and J 5 bases; nucleotides not matched to a gene: 10. Germline-derived CDR1 and CDR2 are SGHRS and YFSETQ. The CDR3 extends over 16 amino acids. The DNA for the CDR3 is TGCGCCAGCAGCTACCAACCGGGACAGGGGATTTATGGCTACACCTTC. It codes for CASSYQPGQGIYGYTF.

The chain is built from TRBV11-3 and TRBJ2-1; 9 nucleotides align to TRBD2. Germline V gene lookup returns CDR1 SGHNT and CDR2 YENEEA. There are 16 residues in the CDR3. The V segment lost 1 base and the J segment 3 bases; nucleotides outside the gene matches: 4. DNA of the CDR3: TGTGCCAGCAGCTTAGCGAGGACTAGCGACTACAATGAGCAGTTCTTC. This translates into CASSLARTSDYNEQFF.

A word on this clone: Other DNA sequences within the sample encode an identical CDR3. V usage is TRBV18 and J usage is TRBJ1-1; the D is unclear. V was pared by 6 bases and J by 1 base, with 9 bases between. This CDR3 is 13 amino acids long. From germline, CDR1 is KGHSH and CDR2 LQKENI. The CDR3 is CASSPAGNTEAFF. In DNA form, the CDR3 reads TGTGCCAGCTCCCCGGCCGGGAACACTGAAGCTTTCTTT.

The chain combines TRBV9 with TRBJ2-7, with D possibly being TRBD2 (6 bases). Per germline, CDR1 SGDLS and CDR2 YYNGEE. The V end lost 0 bases, the J end lost 0 bases, and 16 bases lay between the germline ends. The CDR3 contains 17 residues. CDR3 in amino acids: CASSVEEGTHFSYEQYF. The CDR3 nucleotides are TGTGCCAGCAGCGTAGAGGAGGGGACCCACTTCTCCTACGAGCAGTACTTC.

The rearrangement uses TRBV5-1 and TRBJ2-3; 7 bases are a match to TRBD1. Germline V gene data show CDR1 as SGHRS and CDR2 as YFSETQ. After removal of 8 bases from V and 4 bases from J, the junction contained 4 bases not matched to a gene. The CDR3 sequence is 12 residues long. CDR3 coding DNA: TGCGCCAGGCTGGACAGGCCAGATACGCAGTATTTT. It yields the protein CARLDRPDTQYF.

V is TRBV5-4 and J is TRBJ2-3; a weak D match, TRBD2 (6 bases). The germline CDR1 and CDR2 sequences are SGHNT and YYREEE (reference sequence). The CDR3 is 15 residues long. Trimming stripped 4 bases from V and 0 bases from J, with 12 bases between. The CDR3 sequence: CASSPRDLSTDTQYF. The CDR3 DNA reads TGTGCCAGCAGCCCCCGGGACTTAAGCACAGATACGCAGTATTTT.

This chain links TRBV19 with TRBJ2-2; D not certain. The V end was cut by 3 bases, the J end by 5 bases, with 10 bases between. Germline lookup yields CDR1 LNHDA and CDR2 SQIVND (reference sequence). The CDR3 totals 14 residues. The CDR3 reads CASSIYRRTGELFF. DNA of the CDR3: TGTGCCAGTAGTATTTACAGAAGAACCGGGGAGCTGTTTTTT.

The rearrangement joins TRBV10-3 to TRBJ2-7; 7 positions match TRBD1. Germline V gene lookup returns CDR1 ENHRY and CDR2 SYGVKD. This CDR3 spans 14 amino acids. V was clipped by 9 bases and J by 2 bases; unmatched bases: 10. Here the CDR3 DNA reads TGTGCCATTTCTACTGGGACAGAAGCCTACGAGCAGTACTTC. The encoded protein is CAISTGTEAYEQYF.

This clone showed up just a few times. The rearrangement links TRBV4-2 to TRBJ2-2; TRBD1 matches 9 bases. V gave up 4 bases and J gave up 6 bases; unmatched junction bases: 6. The CDR3 is 15 amino acids. Germline loops: CDR1 LGHNA, CDR2 YNFKEQ. CDR3: CASSPEDRGAGELFF. CDR3 nucleotide sequence: TGTGCCAGCAGCCCAGAGGACAGGGGTGCCGGGGAGCTGTTTTTT.

This chain joins TRBV10-3 and TRBJ2-1; 9 bases align to TRBD2. This CDR3 contains 15 residues. The ends lost 0 bases at V and 5 bases at J; junction bases unmatched: 2. The V gene's germline CDR1 is ENHRY and CDR2 SYGVKD. In DNA, the CDR3 is TGTGCCATCAGTGAGTCGTTAGCGGGGGACAATGAGCAGTTCTTC. This codes for CAISESLAGDNEQFF.

This clone was observed a single time. The J gene is TRBJ2-7, the V gene TRBV5-4, with D unresolved. The CDR3 has 12 amino acids. Trimming removed 4 bases at V and 2 bases at J, with 7 bases between. Looked up from germline, CDR1 is SGHNT and CDR2 is YYREEE (reference sequence). The CDR3 DNA follows: TGTGCCAGCAGCAATGATGCCTACGAGCAGTACTTC. Translation gives CASSNDAYEQYF.

The chain carries TRBV19 and TRBJ2-5; 8 bases are a match to TRBD2. The CDR3 loop spans 16 amino acids. Germline V lookup: CDR1 LNHDA, CDR2 SQIVND (reference sequence). The V gene end was trimmed by 1 base and the J gene end by 4 bases; junction bases not matched to a gene: 8. This CDR3 is CASSIGAGGGGETQYF. DNA for the CDR3: TGTGCCAGTAGTATAGGGGCGGGGGGAGGAGGAGAGACCCAGTACTTC.

This clone was picked up one time. The genes are TRBV2 and TRBJ1-2; D remains ambiguous. Trimming stripped 2 bases from V and 4 bases from J, with 14 bases between. Germline CDR1 is SNHLY and CDR2 is FYNNEI. The CDR3 length is 15 residues. Here the CDR3 reads CASSERQSHSYGYTF. In DNA form, the CDR3 reads TGTGCCAGCAGTGAACGGCAGTCCCATAGCTATGGCTACACCTTC.

A few counts support this clone. The gene calls are TRBV6-1 and TRBJ2-1; 7 bases match TRBD2. V was pared by 4 bases and J by 4 bases, with 7 bases of the junction left unmatched. This CDR3 has 15 amino acids. The V gene's germline CDR1 is MNHNS and CDR2 SASEGT. This CDR3 reads CASSAAGTLYNEQFF. As DNA, the CDR3 is TGTGCCAGCAGTGCAGCGGGAACACTTTACAATGAGCAGTTCTTC.

The V call is TRBV5-1, the J call TRBJ2-7, with 8 bases matching TRBD2. This CDR3 has 15 amino acids. J gave up 0 bases and V 4 bases, and 6 bases lay outside the gene matches. Germline V gene data show CDR1 as SGHRS and CDR2 as YFSETQ. The CDR3 loop is CASSRDSGSSYEQYF. The CDR3 nucleotides are TGCGCCAGCAGCAGAGACAGCGGGAGCTCCTACGAGCAGTACTTC.

In its sample, this clone was seen once. The chain employs TRBV6-6 and TRBJ1-1; 7 bases line up with TRBD1. Germline trimming cut 6 bases from V and 6 bases from J; bases unmatched to any gene: 7. Looked up from germline, CDR1 is MNHNY and CDR2 is SVGAGI (reference sequence). The CDR3 consists of 13 residues. CDR3 protein: CASSPGQGAEAFF. DNA of the CDR3: TGTGCCAGCAGCCCCGGGCAGGGGGCTGAAGCTTTCTTT.

The V gene is TRBV10-3, the J gene TRBJ1-2; 9 bases fit TRBD1. CDR3 length: 13 residues. J was trimmed by 8 bases and V by 8 bases; bases with no gene match: 9. The germline gives CDR1 ENHRY, CDR2 SYGVKD. This CDR3 reads CAIHARDRDGYTF. The DNA of the CDR3 is TGTGCCATCCATGCCCGGGACAGGGACGGCTACACCTTC.

This clone was seen more than once but under ten times. The rearrangement links TRBV12-3 or TRBV12-4 to TRBJ2-1; a weak D match, TRBD1 (6 bases). The CDR3 extends over 13 amino acids. The V end was cut by 6 bases, the J end by 4 bases, with 10 bases between. CDR3 amino acids: CASSEQGYNEQFF. The CDR3 coding sequence is TGTGCCAGCAGCGAACAGGGTTACAATGAGCAGTTCTTC.

The rearrangement links TRBV10-2 to TRBJ2-7; D unclear. The CDR3 has 18 residues. Germline V gene data show CDR1 as WSHSY and CDR2 as SAAADI. V was trimmed by 0 bases and J by 2 bases, leaving 20 bases between them. The CDR3 sequence is CASSESFATNRHPYEQYF. CDR3 DNA sequence: TGCGCCAGCAGTGAGTCATTCGCGACCAATCGGCACCCCTACGAGCAGTACTTC.

DNA for the CDR3: TGTGCCAGCAGCTTCGGGGGACTGATCTCTGGAAACACCATATATTTT. This encodes CASSFGGLISGNTIYF. This chain links TRBV5-8 with TRBJ1-3, with D perhaps matching TRBD1 (5 bases). The germline gives CDR1 SGHTS, CDR2 YDEGEE. The CDR3 extends over 16 amino acids. V was shortened by 2 bases and J by 0 bases, with 12 bases between the two germline ends.

This chain uses TRBV4-2 with TRBJ2-2; D possibly matches TRBD1 or TRBD2 (5 bases each). CDR3 size: 17 residues. V lost 0 bases and J lost 1, with 12 bases in between. Germline values: CDR1 LGHNA, CDR2 YNFKEQ. The DNA for the CDR3 is TGTGCCAGCAGCCAAGATGAGGGTAGGGGGAACACCGGGGAGCTGTTTTTT. This gives the protein CASSQDEGRGNTGELFF.